The 27 T cell receptor beta chains below all came from one sample that was sequenced in a study of response to subunit inactivated influenza vaccine. TCRdb processed the RT-PCR reads anew with MiXCR; each CDR3 protein has one entry. The table shows about 540,000 distinct CDR3 sequences, with around a quarter occurring only once. This sample was shared with a second study, whose subject was T cells expressing NK-cell markers. Turning to that study: Beta-chain TCR cDNA was generated via 5'RACE template switching with UMIs.

The specimen was CD4+ T cells sorted from PBMCs, collected roughly 12 days after vaccination. These receptor sequences come from a man aged 50-59 years who received an inactivated influenza vaccine.

This clonotype appeared a few times. The CDR3 nucleotides read TGCAGCGTTGAAAAGAGGCAGGGGGAATGGGGCACTGAAGCTTTCTTT. Protein: CSVEKRQGEWGTEAFF. This rearrangement joins TRBV29-1 to TRBJ1-1; TRBD1 matches 7 bases. Trimming took 2 bases from V and 4 from J; bases not matched to a gene: 13. The CDR3 consists of 16 residues. CDR1 and CDR2 from the germline V gene are SQVTM and ANQGSEA.

CDR3 coding DNA: TGTGCCAGCAGCGTAGCTCCCGGACAAAACTACGAGCAGTACTTC. Its translation: CASSVAPGQNYEQYF. The chain uses TRBV9 and TRBJ2-7; D is possibly TRBD1 (5 bases). CDR3 length equals 15 residues. V was trimmed by 0 bases and J by 3 bases, leaving 13 bases between them. From germline, CDR1 is SGDLS and CDR2 YYNGEE. The complete variable domain, with remaining parts taken from reference TRBV9 and TRBJ2-7, reads DSGVTQTPKHLITATGQRVTLRCSPRSGDLSVYWYQQSLDQGLQFLIQYYNGEERAKGNILERFSAQQFPDLHSELNLSSLELGDSALYFCASSVAPGQNYEQYFGPGTRLTVT.

The chain is built from TRBV2 and TRBJ2-5; 8 bases align to TRBD1. V shed 4 bases, J shed 3 bases, and the junction held 7 bases outside the gene matches. CDR3 length: 15 residues. In germline, CDR1 is SNHLY, CDR2 FYNNEI. The CDR3 sequence is CASSAPTGDKETQYF. The DNA for the CDR3 is TGTGCCAGCAGTGCACCGACAGGGGATAAAGAGACCCAGTACTTC.

This clonotype has at least ten counts. The rearrangement links TRBV7-9 to TRBJ1-2, with a weak D call TRBD1 (5 bases). Germline loops: CDR1 SEHNR, CDR2 FQNEAQ (reference sequence). Between the trimmed V and J ends, which lost 1 base and 4 bases, there was a span of 10 bases. This CDR3 contains 14 residues. The CDR3 here is CASSLGQPLYGYTF. DNA of the CDR3: TGTGCCAGCAGCTTAGGACAGCCGCTCTATGGCTACACCTTC.

The gene calls are TRBV19 and TRBJ1-5; 8 bases line up with TRBD1. Looked up from germline, CDR1 is LNHDA and CDR2 is SQIVND (reference sequence). Trimming took 9 bases from V and 2 from J; bases not matched to a gene: 15. The CDR3 is made up of 17 amino acids. The chain's CDR3 is CASKPGQVFHRNQPQHF. Here the CDR3 DNA reads TGTGCCAGCAAACCGGGACAGGTATTTCACCGCAATCAGCCCCAGCATTTT.

The chain carries TRBV30 and TRBJ1-1; D not certain. V lost 4 bases to trimming and J lost 5 bases, with 8 bases between them. The CDR3 consists of 11 residues. Germline V lookup: CDR1 GTSNPN, CDR2 SVGIG (reference sequence). The CDR3 DNA follows: TGTGCCTGGATCTGGAGGACTGAAGCTTTCTTT. Encoded protein: CAWIWRTEAFF.

The rearrangement joins TRBV7-2 to TRBJ2-7, with no clear D. Germline CDR1 is SGHTA and CDR2 is FQGNSA. This CDR3 spans 15 amino acids. The V end was cut by 5 bases, the J end by 3 bases, with 17 bases between. The CDR3 is CASSPMAKGLYEQYF. CDR3 nucleotide sequence: TGTGCCAGCAGCCCTATGGCCAAGGGCCTCTACGAGCAGTACTTC.

The rearrangement joins TRBV9 to TRBJ2-7; 13 bases line up with TRBD2. V lost 4 bases and J lost 2; bases outside the gene matches: 3. There are 15 residues in the CDR3. CDR1 is SGDLS and CDR2 is YYNGEE in the germline V gene. Here the CDR3 DNA reads TGTGCCAGCAGCAATGGACTAGCGGGAGCCTACGAGCAGTACTTC. Translated, it gives CASSNGLAGAYEQYF.

The table lists this clonotype with many counts. V is TRBV4-2 and J is TRBJ1-2; a possible D gene is TRBD1 (5 bases). CDR3 length: 16 amino acids. CDR1 and CDR2 from the germline V gene are LGHNA and YNFKEQ. Trimming cost V 0 bases and J 4 bases, with 15 bases left between them. The DNA of the CDR3 is TGTGCCAGCAGCCAAGATACCGGTCCGGGGACCTATGGCTACACCTTC. It is translated as CASSQDTGPGTYGYTF.

This clonotype was seen more than once but under ten times. The chain joins TRBV20-1 to TRBJ2-5; D uncertain. The CDR3 has 12 residues. Germline V gene data show CDR1 as DFQATT and CDR2 as SNEGSKA (reference sequence). Trimming stripped 6 bases from V and 2 bases from J, with 10 bases between. CDR3 sequence: CSANSWQETQYF. CDR3 nucleotide sequence: TGCAGTGCAAATAGTTGGCAAGAGACCCAGTACTTC.

For the CDR3, the DNA is TGTGCCACCGTGAAGGGTGGTAGCGGGAGGAACACCGGGGAGCTGTTTTTT. Protein product: CATVKGGSGRNTGELFF. V and J are TRBV6-1 and TRBJ2-2; 9 positions match TRBD2. Germline-derived CDR1 and CDR2 are MNHNS and SASEGT. V dropped 10 bases and J dropped 1; count of bases not matched to a gene: 13. This CDR3 is 17 amino acids long.

The chain employs TRBV20-1 and TRBJ2-4; D is perhaps TRBD1 (5 bases). The germline V and J ends were trimmed by 0 bases and 7 bases, with 13 bases remaining between them. The CDR3 is 14 residues long. Per the germline V gene, CDR1 is DFQATT and CDR2 is SNEGSKA (reference sequence). CDR3 bases: TGCAGTGCTAGAGATCGACAGAAAAATAACATTCAGTACTTC. Its translation is CSARDRQKNNIQYF.

The V and J genes are TRBV20-1 and TRBJ2-1; D tentatively reads TRBD1 or TRBD2 (6 bases each). Germline V gene sequence: CDR1 DFQATT, CDR2 SNEGSKA (reference sequence). CDR3 length: 18 residues. V was cut by 4 bases and J by 7 bases, with 29 bases left in between. The CDR3 here is CSANRDIKKGLPANEQFF. The DNA of the CDR3 is TGCAGTGCTAACCGGGACATTAAGAAGGGACTCCCGGCGAATGAGCAGTTCTTC.

V is TRBV11-2 and J is TRBJ2-3; 14 bases line up with TRBD2. The germline CDR1 and CDR2 sequences are SGHAT and FQNNGV. The junction had 14 bases not matched to a gene; V was cut back by 3 bases and J by 0 bases. This CDR3 spans 21 amino acids. CDR3 in amino acids: CASSFGTSGSPRRASTDTQYF. CDR3 DNA sequence: TGTGCCAGCAGCTTCGGGACTAGCGGGAGTCCCCGTAGGGCTAGCACAGATACGCAGTATTTT.

This chain links TRBV3-1 with TRBJ2-5, with D hard to call. V gave up 0 bases and J gave up 7 bases, with 6 bases separating them. The CDR3 extends over 12 amino acids. CDR1 is LGHDT and CDR2 is YNNKEL in the germline V gene (reference sequence). CDR3 sequence (DNA): TGTGCCAGCAGCCAAGAACGTGGGACCCAGTACTTC. Translating it yields CASSQERGTQYF.

This clonotype was seen more than once but under ten times. This chain links TRBV20-1 with TRBJ2-2, with TRBD2 identical over 10 bases. The V gene's germline CDR1 is DFQATT and CDR2 SNEGSKA (reference sequence). V lost 0 bases, J lost 4 bases, and 11 bases stayed unmatched. The length of the CDR3 is 18 residues. The CDR3, as DNA: TGCAGTGCTAGAGATCCCAGCGGGAGGGCCGCGGGCACCGGGGAGCTGTTTTTT. It codes for CSARDPSGRAAGTGELFF.

The rearrangement uses TRBV18 and TRBJ2-7, with D tentatively TRBD1 (6 bases). Germline assignment: CDR1 KGHSH and CDR2 LQKENI. The CDR3 is made up of 12 amino acids. Trimming pared 6 bases from V and 6 bases from J, leaving 12 bases between. The CDR3 nucleotides are TGTGCCAGCTCCGAGGGGGTTGGCGAGCAGTACTTC. This encodes CASSEGVGEQYF. The full variable domain, with the rest looked up from reference TRBV18 and TRBJ2-7, is NAGVMQNPRHLVRRRGQEARLRCSPMKGHSHVYWYRQLPEEGLKFMVYLQKENIIDESGMPKERFSAEFPKEGPSILRIQQVVRGDSAAYFCASSEGVGEQYFGPGTRLTVT.

This clonotype showed up just a few times. The V and J genes are TRBV5-4 and TRBJ2-1, with 14 nucleotides matching TRBD2. Trimming cost V 0 bases and J 9 bases; bases outside gene matches: 5. The germline V gene encodes CDR1 SGHNT and CDR2 YYREEE (reference sequence). This CDR3 spans 16 amino acids. Here the CDR3 DNA reads TGTGCCAGCAGCTTGGGACTAGCGGGAGGGCCAAGTGAGCAGTTCTTC. This translates into CASSLGLAGGPSEQFF.

The chain employs TRBV18 and TRBJ2-1; 11 bases are a match to TRBD2. CDR3 size: 13 residues. Germline assignment: CDR1 KGHSH and CDR2 LQKENI. The V segment lost 0 bases and the J segment 12 bases; nucleotides outside the gene matches: 1. Written as DNA, the CDR3 is TGTGCCAGCTCACCACCTAGCGGGAGGGCGCAGTTCTTC. It yields the protein CASSPPSGRAQFF. Supplemented by reference TRBV18 and TRBJ2-1, the full variable domain reads NAGVMQNPRHLVRRRGQEARLRCSPMKGHSHVYWYRQLPEEGLKFMVYLQKENIIDESGMPKERFSAEFPKEGPSILRIQQVVRGDSAAYFCASSPPSGRAQFFGPGTRLTVL.

V is TRBV28 and J is TRBJ2-2; D is possibly TRBD1 (6 bases). V gave up 7 bases and J gave up 1 base, with 13 bases separating them. Germline V gene lookup returns CDR1 MDHEN and CDR2 SYDVKM. The length of the CDR3 is 15 residues. CDR3 residues: CASIGGGLNTGELFF. DNA for the CDR3: TGTGCCAGCATTGGGGGCGGGTTGAACACCGGGGAGCTGTTTTTT. The entire variable domain, with the rest obtained from reference TRBV28 and TRBJ2-2, is as follows: DVKVTQSSRYLVKRTGEKVFLECVQDMDHENMFWYRQDPGLGLRLIYFSYDVKMKEKGDIPEGYSVSREKKERFSLILESASTNQTSMYLCASIGGGLNTGELFFGEGSRLTVL.

This clonotype occurred a few times. The gene calls are TRBV28 and TRBJ2-7, with 9 bases that match TRBD2. The V and J ends lost 2 bases and 3 bases, in that order; junction bases with no gene match: 2. CDR1 is MDHEN and CDR2 is SYDVKM in the germline V gene. The CDR3 length is 14 residues. The CDR3, as DNA: TGTGCCAGCAGTTTAGTAGCGGGAGACTACGAGCAGTACTTC. This encodes CASSLVAGDYEQYF.

The table lists this clonotype with a few counts. J is TRBJ1-5 and V is TRBV12-3 or TRBV12-4; the D gene is possibly TRBD1 (5 bases). Trimming left V 3 bases short and J 2 bases short, with 8 bases between. This CDR3 region has 14 residues. In nucleotides, the CDR3 is TGTGCCAGCAGTTTTAGGGGTCGCAATCAGCCCCAGCATTTT. The encoded protein is CASSFRGRNQPQHF.

This clonotype was detected a few times. The chain combines TRBV29-1 with TRBJ2-7, with D possibly TRBD1 on 6 matching bases. The CDR3 sequence is 13 residues long. CDR1 SQVTM and CDR2 ANQGSEA come from the germline V gene. V was pared by 6 bases and J by 4 bases, with 16 bases between. Written as DNA, the CDR3 is TGCAGCGTCTCTGAAAACCAGGGGTACGAGCAGTACTTC. Protein: CSVSENQGYEQYF.

The genes are TRBV11-2 and TRBJ2-1, with 9 positions matching TRBD1. The CDR3 length is 14 residues. Per the germline V gene, CDR1 is SGHAT and CDR2 is FQNNGV. V gave up 5 bases and J gave up 5 bases; unmatched junction bases: 4. CDR3 in DNA: TGTGCCAGCAGCGGGGACAGGGAACACAATGAGCAGTTCTTC. Translating gives CASSGDREHNEQFF.

The V call is TRBV9, the J call TRBJ2-5, with a weak D call TRBD1 (6 bases). The CDR3 is made up of 16 amino acids. Germline V gives CDR1 SGDLS, CDR2 YYNGEE. Trimming stripped 4 bases from V and 5 bases from J, with 21 bases between. DNA of the CDR3: TGTGCCAGCAGCCCCCACCCCGGGACAAATGGGGAGACCCAGTACTTC. This gives the protein CASSPHPGTNGETQYF. The full variable domain, rest sourced from reference TRBV9 and TRBJ2-5, is DSGVTQTPKHLITATGQRVTLRCSPRSGDLSVYWYQQSLDQGLQFLIQYYNGEERAKGNILERFSAQQFPDLHSELNLSSLELGDSALYFCASSPHPGTNGETQYFGPGTRLLVL.

V and J are TRBV24-1 and TRBJ2-1; 7 positions match TRBD1. The CDR3 extends over 15 amino acids. V lost 5 bases to trimming and J lost 5 bases; unmatched junction nucleotides: 8. The germline V gene has CDR1 KGHDR and CDR2 SFDVKD. CDR3 sequence: CATSAWARGHNEQFF. DNA for the CDR3: TGTGCCACCAGTGCTTGGGCGAGGGGGCACAATGAGCAGTTCTTC.

This rearrangement joins TRBV29-1 to TRBJ2-7, with D perhaps TRBD1 (5 bases). CDR3 size: 13 residues. The germline V and J ends were trimmed by 4 bases and 3 bases, with 13 bases remaining between them. The germline V gene encodes CDR1 SQVTM and CDR2 ANQGSEA. CDR3 sequence (DNA): TGCAGCGTTGCTGGGGCAGGATACTACGAGCAGTACTTC. It specifies CSVAGAGYYEQYF.